The source of this TCR beta chain is a study of cytomegalovirus exposure and HLA in healthy donors. Looking at the study overall: Approximately 85 million unique TCRs from HLA-typed donors were held in an early data release.

Primers for the PCR totalled 60 Vbeta and 13 Jbeta. Assay: immunoSEQ multiplex PCR; the TCRdb copy retains only in-frame clones and omits some. Of roughly 160,000 clones listed, roughly 79% were seen once; the top ten hold 1.3%. This clone was detected only a few times. Its antigen is unknown. Germline trimming cut 6 bases from V and 5 bases from J; bases unmatched to any gene: 6. CDR3 length: 14 amino acids. In germline, CDR1 is LNHDA, CDR2 SQIVND (reference sequence). Findings and limits, study-wide: Associated with cytomegalovirus, according to the listing, were 150 to 200 TCR beta chains. The majority of CMV-associated TCR beta chains were reported as apparently HLA-restricted in a later analysis. TCR beta V segments were, for the most part, productive about 87% or about 30% of the time in an earlier analysis.

The chain uses TRBV19 and TRBJ1-5, with TRBD1 identical over 8 bases. Material: PBMCs. This receptor was identified in a young man in good health and CMV-seronegative. CDR3 in amino acids: CASSLTGAYQPQHF. The CDR3, as DNA: TGTGCCAGTAGCCTGACAGGGGCCTATCAGCCCCAGCATTTT.